The entry that follows covers one T cell receptor beta chain sequence. In the original workflow: Using reference gene primer amplification, nucleated cell counts were estimated. The protocol was immunoSEQ multiplex PCR, while the TCRdb copy is restricted to in-frame clones and leaves out a portion. V, J and clone size reflect that table, while D and trimming were determined from the DNA. The repertoire holds about 290,000 clones, about nine tenths seen once, with 1.7% in the top ten. The data belong to a study of blood T cell repertoires in COVID-19. Study summary: Nucleic acid was either cDNA or gDNA, and it came from T cells, B-cell-depleted T cells, or PBMCs.

CDR1 and CDR2 from the germline V gene are KGHDR and SFDVKD. The CDR3 consists of 18 residues. V lost 5 bases to trimming and J lost 5 bases; unmatched junction nucleotides: 15. Participants, about 18 to 90 years old, spanned fewer than 30 US areas. Either two negative PCRs, clearance, or symptom resolution qualified Cohort 3 donors as recovered. The chain links TRBV24-1 to TRBJ1-3, with 9 nucleotides matching TRBD1. Sequencing was performed on PBMCs or T cells enriched from blood (not recorded which). The receptor comes from a middle-aged woman who had recovered from COVID-19. DNA of the CDR3: TGTGCCACCAGTGGGGACAGGGATATTGAGAGGGCGCGAAACACCATATATTTT. It translates to CATSGDRDIERARNTIYF.